These 5 T cell receptor beta chains share one sample of origin, sequenced in a study of blood T cell repertoires in COVID-19. Using immunoSEQ multiplex PCR, the repertoire was profiled, and TCRdb retains in-frame clones only, with some absent. The table lists about 69,000 clones, 60% to 80% of them singletons, with 15% to 20% in the top ten. Sequenced material: peripheral blood. The receptors come from a man in his 60s with acute or convalescent COVID-19.

The chain joins TRBV4-2 to TRBJ1-2; no clear D gene. The germline gives CDR1 LGHNA, CDR2 YNFKEQ. The CDR3 is 16 amino acids. Trimming removed 0 bases at V and 7 bases at J, with 18 bases between. The CDR3 sequence: CASSQDPGYSQSGYTF. CDR3 DNA sequence: TGTGCCAGCAGCCAAGATCCGGGGTACTCCCAGTCTGGCTACACCTTC.

This clone appeared a single time. The rearrangement links TRBV24-1 to TRBJ1-2, with D maybe TRBD1 (5 bases). The CDR3 has 15 residues. Trimming left V 7 bases short and J 0 bases short, with 14 bases between. Germline values: CDR1 KGHDR, CDR2 SFDVKD. CDR3 residues: CATSRNAGSNYGYTF. Written as DNA, the CDR3 is TGTGCCACCAGCCGTAACGCAGGGTCTAACTATGGCTACACCTTC.

CDR3 DNA: TGCGCCAGCAGCCGTTCCGGGACAACGCTCGTGAGCTCCTATAATTCACCCCTCCACTTT. Protein product: CASSRSGTTLVSSYNSPLHF. V gene TRBV4-1 combines with J gene TRBJ1-6; tentatively, D is TRBD1 (6 bases). The CDR3 has 20 residues. CDR1 and CDR2 (germline): MGHRA, YSYEKL. Trimming stripped 4 bases from V and 0 bases from J, with 22 bases between.

This clone was detected only a few times. The J gene is TRBJ1-2, the V gene TRBV6-6, with 8 bases lining up with TRBD1. Germline V gene sequence: CDR1 MNHNY, CDR2 SVGAGI (reference sequence). V shed 6 bases and J 3 bases; nucleotides not matched to a gene: 0. The CDR3 loop spans 12 amino acids. The CDR3, as DNA: TGTGCCAGCAGACAGGGGGACTATGGCTACACCTTC. Encoded protein: CASRQGDYGYTF.

V is TRBV6-5 and J is TRBJ1-6; D remains unclear. V lost 3 bases, J lost 16 bases, and 19 bases lay in between. The germline CDR1 and CDR2 sequences are MNHEY and SVGAGI. CDR3 length: 14 residues. This chain's CDR3 is CASSYREAGSKLHF. CDR3 nucleotide sequence: TGTGCCAGCAGTTATCGAGAAGCGGGTAGTAAACTCCACTTT.